These T cell receptor beta chains were read from a single sample in a study of T-cell reconstitution after alpha-beta-depleted transplantation in children. MiXCR, applied by TCRdb to the PCR reads, yields one record per CDR3 protein. This sample has approximately 390,000 distinct CDR3 sequences, with approximately 10% found just once. This material consisted of PBMCs from the stem cell graft donor, taken from the stem cell graft. Receptors were obtained from a human donor who donated a stem cell graft to a child with acute myeloid leukemia. The CDR3 runs from the conserved cysteine through the conserved F or W. D genes are given only for firm matches. Size values are once, few and many counts, or a class for expanded clones, and some rows have none.

d_call clone_size j_call v_call cdr3_nt cdr3_aa
TRBD2 few TRBJ2-7 TRBV11-2 TGTGCCAGCATGAGGACTAGCGGTTCCTACGAGCAGTACTTC CASMRTSGSYEQYF
. few TRBJ2-1 TRBV7-8 TGTGCCAGCAGCTTGATCTACAATGAGCAGTTCTTC CASSLIYNEQFF
. few TRBJ1-6 TRBV12-3/TRBV12-4 TGTGCCAGCAGTCCTCCCGGGGATAGCTCCTATAATTCACCCCTCCACTTT CASSPPGDSSYNSPLHF
. few TRBJ2-7 TRBV6-1 TGTGCCAGCAGTGAAGCGGATGCAGACTACGAGCAGTACTTC CASSEADADYEQYF
. . TRBJ2-3 TRBV24-1 TGTGCCACCAGTGATGGGGGGTTGGGAGATACGCAGTATTTT CATSDGGLGDTQYF
TRBD1 few TRBJ1-4 TRBV3-1 TGTGCCAGCAGCCAAGTAGAACAGGGGGCCGGAAAACTGTTTTTT CASSQVEQGAGKLFF
. few TRBJ2-6 TRBV28 TGTGCCAGCATCCCGGGCGGTACCCTCTCTGGGGCCAACGTCCTGACTTTC CASIPGGTLSGANVLTF
TRBD2 few TRBJ2-1 TRBV5-1 TGCGCCAGCAGCTTGGCCGTAGGTGGGAGGGCCGATGAGCAGTTCTTC CASSLAVGGRADEQFF
TRBD1 few TRBJ1-1 TRBV5-1 TGCGCCAGCAGCTGGGGACAGGGATGGAACACTGAAGCTTTCTTT CASSWGQGWNTEAFF
. . TRBJ2-5 TRBV20-1 TGCAGTGCTAGAAAACTAGCAGCCGTAGAGACCCAGTACTTC CSARKLAAVETQYF
TRBD2 many TRBJ2-2 TRBV7-2 TGTGCCAGCAGCTTTTTAGCGGGGGGGCCCGGGGAGCTGTTTTTT CASSFLAGGPGELFF
. many TRBJ2-2 TRBV15 TGTGCCACCAGCAGAGCGGCTAGGAAGCTGTTTTTT CATSRAARKLFF
. . TRBJ1-6 TRBV7-8 TGTGCCAGCAGCTTAGAAGTCAGCTCACCCCTCCACTTT CASSLEVSSPLHF
TRBD2 . TRBJ2-1 TRBV25-1 TGTGCCAGCAGTGACCCCGGATCCTCCACTAGCGGGGGTGGGCAGTTCTTC CASSDPGSSTSGGGQFF
. many TRBJ2-6 TRBV27 TGTGCCAGCAGTTCCGTGAACTCTGGGGCCAACGTCCTGACTTTC CASSSVNSGANVLTF
TRBD1 . TRBJ1-1 TRBV4-1 TGCGCCAGCAGCCAAGGGGACAGGGTTGTTTGGAGTGAAGCTTTCTTT CASSQGDRVVWSEAFF
. many TRBJ1-6 TRBV4-3 TGCGCCAGCAGCCAAGTAGGAGGAGTTGGTTCACCCCTCCACTTT CASSQVGGVGSPLHF
. many TRBJ1-4 TRBV6-1 TGTGCCAGCAGGATAGGACTTAATGAAAAACTGTTTTTT CASRIGLNEKLFF
. few TRBJ1-5 TRBV4-1 TGCGCCAGCAGCCAACTTCAGGGTCCTAGCAATCAGCCCCAGCATTTT CASSQLQGPSNQPQHF
. . TRBJ2-3 TRBV5-1 TGCGCCAGCAGCTTGGCCACCGCGGGGAGCTCCACAGATACGCAGTATTTT CASSLATAGSSTDTQYF
. many TRBJ1-5 TRBV12-3/TRBV12-4 TGTGCCAGCAGACAGGGACAATCCCATCAGCCCCAGCATTTT CASRQGQSHQPQHF
TRBD2 few TRBJ2-5 TRBV20-1 TGCAGTGCTCGTCCTGGACTAGTAGAAGTGGAGACCCAGTACTTC CSARPGLVEVETQYF
. . TRBJ2-2 TRBV28 TGTGCCAGCAGAACTGATTTGGCCGGGGAGCTGTTTTTT CASRTDLAGELFF
TRBD2 many TRBJ2-3 TRBV4-3 TGCGCCAGCAGCCAAGATTTCGGGAGGGCCACAGATACGCAGTATTTT CASSQDFGRATDTQYF
. few TRBJ2-2 TRBV6-2/TRBV6-3 TGTGCCAGCAGTTACTCCGAAAACAGGCCCGGGCTGTTTTTT CASSYSENRPGLFF
. many TRBJ1-5 TRBV20-1 TGCAGGCAAAAGGACATAGTGAGACATAGGCCCCAGCATTTT CRQKDIVRHRPQHF
. few TRBJ1-6 TRBV12-3/TRBV12-4 TGTGCCAGCAGTTTAGTCCCCCGGGTCGACAGATTCAATTCACCCCTCCACTTT CASSLVPRVDRFNSPLHF
TRBD2 . TRBJ2-3 TRBV2 TGTGCCAGCAGCACCGGACTAGCGGCTAGCACAGATACGCAGTATTTT CASSTGLAASTDTQYF
TRBD1 . TRBJ1-5 TRBV6-1 TGTGCCAGCAGCCTGGGACAGCCGATTACCAATCAGCCCCAGCATTTT CASSLGQPITNQPQHF
. . TRBJ1-6 TRBV18 TGTGCCAGCTCACCTTACTCCAGCTCCTATAATTCACCCCTCCACTTT CASSPYSSSYNSPLHF
TRBD2 many TRBJ2-5 TRBV5-1 TGCGCCAGCAGCTTGGCCCTACTAGCGAGTCAAGAGACCCAGTACTTC CASSLALLASQETQYF
. . TRBJ2-5 TRBV5-1 TGCGCCAGCAGCTTGGTGTCGGAGGAAGAGACCCAGTACTTC CASSLVSEEETQYF
. . TRBJ2-1 TRBV9 TGTGCCAGCAGCGTTCAGGGTATTCCCGACAATGAGCAGTTCTTC CASSVQGIPDNEQFF
. few TRBJ2-2 TRBV29-1 TGCAGCGTTGCGGGCAGATCGAACACCGGGGAGCTGTTTTTT CSVAGRSNTGELFF
TRBD2 many TRBJ2-1 TRBV20-1 TGCAGTGCCAAGACTAGCGGGAGATCCAGGGGTGAGCAGTTCTTC CSAKTSGRSRGEQFF
. . TRBJ2-1 TRBV6-1 TGTGCCAGCAGCGAAACTAGTTTCTATAGTTATGAGCAGTTCTTC CASSETSFYSYEQFF
. few TRBJ2-1 TRBV6-2/TRBV6-3 TGTGCCAGCAGTTACGAAAGCTCCTACAATGAGCAGTTCTTC CASSYESSYNEQFF
. . TRBJ1-1 TRBV24-1 TGTGCCACCAGTGATCGGACGGGCACTGAAGCTTTCTTT CATSDRTGTEAFF
TRBD1 . TRBJ2-5 TRBV7-2 TGTGCCAGCAGCAAGCAGGGGGCCCAAGAGACCCAGTACTTC CASSKQGAQETQYF
. . TRBJ2-2 TRBV12-3/TRBV12-4 TGTGCCAGCAGTCCCACGTATAGCCAGAACACCGGGGAGCTGTTTTTT CASSPTYSQNTGELFF